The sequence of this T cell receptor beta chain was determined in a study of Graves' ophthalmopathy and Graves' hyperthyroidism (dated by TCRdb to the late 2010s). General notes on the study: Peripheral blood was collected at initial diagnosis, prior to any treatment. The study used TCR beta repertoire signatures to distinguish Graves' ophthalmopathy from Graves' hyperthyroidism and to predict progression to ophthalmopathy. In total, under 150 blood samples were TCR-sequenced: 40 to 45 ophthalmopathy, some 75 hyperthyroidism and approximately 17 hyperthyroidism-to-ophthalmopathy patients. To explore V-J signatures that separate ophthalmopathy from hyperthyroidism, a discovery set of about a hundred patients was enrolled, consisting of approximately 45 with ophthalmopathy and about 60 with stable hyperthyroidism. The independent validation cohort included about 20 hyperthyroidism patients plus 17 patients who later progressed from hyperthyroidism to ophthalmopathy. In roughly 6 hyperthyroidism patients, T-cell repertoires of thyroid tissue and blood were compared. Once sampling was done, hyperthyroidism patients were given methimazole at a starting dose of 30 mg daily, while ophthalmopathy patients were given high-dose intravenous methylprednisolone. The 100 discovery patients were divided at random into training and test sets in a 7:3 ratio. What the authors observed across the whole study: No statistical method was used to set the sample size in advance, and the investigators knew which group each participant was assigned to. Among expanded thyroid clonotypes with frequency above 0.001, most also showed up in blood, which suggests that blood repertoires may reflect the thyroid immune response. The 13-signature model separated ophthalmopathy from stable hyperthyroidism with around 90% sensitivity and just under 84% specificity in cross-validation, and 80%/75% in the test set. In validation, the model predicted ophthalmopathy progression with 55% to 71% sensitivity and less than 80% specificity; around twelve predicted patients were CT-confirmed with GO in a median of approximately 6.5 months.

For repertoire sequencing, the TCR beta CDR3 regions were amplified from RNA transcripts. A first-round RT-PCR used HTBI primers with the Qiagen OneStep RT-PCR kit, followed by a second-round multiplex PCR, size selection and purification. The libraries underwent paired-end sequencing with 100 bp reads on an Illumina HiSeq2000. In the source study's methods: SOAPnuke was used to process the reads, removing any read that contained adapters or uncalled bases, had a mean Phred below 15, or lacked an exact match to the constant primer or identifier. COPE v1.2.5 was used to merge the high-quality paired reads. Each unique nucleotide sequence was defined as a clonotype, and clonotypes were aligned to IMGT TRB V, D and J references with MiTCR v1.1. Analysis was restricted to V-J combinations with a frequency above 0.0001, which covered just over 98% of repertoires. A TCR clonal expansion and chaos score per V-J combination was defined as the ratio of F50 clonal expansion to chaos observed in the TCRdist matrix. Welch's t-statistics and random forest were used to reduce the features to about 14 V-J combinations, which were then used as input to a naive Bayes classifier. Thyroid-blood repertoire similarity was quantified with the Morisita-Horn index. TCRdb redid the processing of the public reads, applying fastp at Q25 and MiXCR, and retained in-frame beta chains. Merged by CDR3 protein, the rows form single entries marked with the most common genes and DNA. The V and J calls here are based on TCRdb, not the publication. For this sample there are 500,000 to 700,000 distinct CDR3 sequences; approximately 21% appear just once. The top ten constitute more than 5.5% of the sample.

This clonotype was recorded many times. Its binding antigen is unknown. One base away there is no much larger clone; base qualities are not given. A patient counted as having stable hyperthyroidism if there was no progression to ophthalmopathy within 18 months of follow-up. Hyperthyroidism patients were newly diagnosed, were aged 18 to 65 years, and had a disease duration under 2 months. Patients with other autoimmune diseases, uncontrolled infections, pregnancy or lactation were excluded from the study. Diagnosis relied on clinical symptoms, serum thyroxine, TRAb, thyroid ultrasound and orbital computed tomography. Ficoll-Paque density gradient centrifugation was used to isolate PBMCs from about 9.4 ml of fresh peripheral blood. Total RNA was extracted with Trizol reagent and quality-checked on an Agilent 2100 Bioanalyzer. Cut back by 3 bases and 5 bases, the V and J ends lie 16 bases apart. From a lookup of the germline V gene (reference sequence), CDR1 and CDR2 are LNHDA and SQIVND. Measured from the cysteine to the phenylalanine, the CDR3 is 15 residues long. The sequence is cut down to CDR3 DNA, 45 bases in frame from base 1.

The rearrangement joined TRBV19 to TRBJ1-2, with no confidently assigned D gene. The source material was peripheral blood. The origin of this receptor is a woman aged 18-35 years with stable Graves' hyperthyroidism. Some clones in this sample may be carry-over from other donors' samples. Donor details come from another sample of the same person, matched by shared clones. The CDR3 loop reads CASSMRSAPRYGYTF. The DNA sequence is TGTGCCAGTAGTATGCGGTCAGCACCTAGATATGGCTACACCTTC.